Below, one T cell receptor (beta chain) is given with its context. Time point described: persistent/refractory GD, antithyroid drugs over 5 years with positive TRAb. Extracted RNA from PBMCs served as the source of the TCR library. This CDR3 contains 15 residues. Trimming took 5 bases from V and 3 from J; bases not matched to a gene: 7. Per germline, CDR1 MDHEN and CDR2 SYDVKM. This specimen belongs to a study of regulatory T cells in long-lasting Graves disease. The TCR beta library used iRepertoire HTBI primers with Arm-PCR amplification of CDR3. TCRdb reprocessed the multiplex PCR reads via MiXCR and lists one record per CDR3 protein. The top ten clones hold around 7% of a sample with a few hundred thousand distinct CDR3 sequences, approximately 21% of them seen once.

Sequenced material: peripheral blood mononuclear cells (PBMCs), taken when the disease was refractory, from a patient treated with antithyroid drugs. This chain uses TRBV28 with TRBJ2-1; 7 nucleotides line up with TRBD2. This TCR was sampled from a female donor with Graves disease. The CDR3 DNA reads as TGTGCCAGCAGTCCGGGCGGCGGGGGCTACAATGAGCAGTTCTTC. Translation gives CASSPGGGGYNEQFF.